Each of the 24 T cell receptor beta chains below was sequenced from the same sample in a study of blood T cells in healthy people across ages. For the second PCR, which ran for roughly 7 to 11 cycles, a sample-barcoded 5' primer and a J-beta primer mix were used. One entry per CDR3 protein results from TCRdb running MiXCR on the 5' RACE reads. The table shows 760,000 or so distinct CDR3 sequences, with approximately 25% occurring only once. A further study also used this sample, focusing on T cells of mothers and their children.

Sequencing used blood. These receptors originate from a boy under 18 in good health.

The chain joins TRBV11-2 to TRBJ1-1; 10 bases map to TRBD1. The length of the CDR3 is 16 residues. The germline V gene has CDR1 SGHAT and CDR2 FQNNGV. V lost 1 base, J lost 6 bases, and 8 bases stayed unmatched. The DNA for the CDR3 is TGTGCCAGCAGCTTAGGAGGGGGGACAGGGGTGGCTGAAGCTTTCTTT. Its protein product is CASSLGGGTGVAEAFF.

This chain links TRBV7-2 with TRBJ2-3, with D maybe TRBD2 (6 bases). The germline V gene encodes CDR1 SGHTA and CDR2 FQGNSA. The length of the CDR3 is 19 residues. Trimming removed 5 bases from V and 0 bases from J, with 24 bases in between. In nucleotides, the CDR3 is TGTGCCAGCAGCCTCCGGGGCGCGGGGCAGAACCCTAGCACAGATACGCAGTATTTT. This gives the protein CASSLRGAGQNPSTDTQYF.

The V and J genes are TRBV2 and TRBJ2-1, with a weak D call TRBD2 (5 bases). The V and J ends lost 3 bases and 0 bases respectively, with 9 bases between them. The CDR3 spans 15 residues. Looked up from germline, CDR1 is SNHLY and CDR2 is FYNNEI. CDR3 nucleotides: TGTGCCAGCAGTGACCACACTAGCTCCTACAATGAGCAGTTCTTC. This gives the protein CASSDHTSSYNEQFF.

This clonotype has more than one count but fewer than ten. This chain uses TRBV25-1 with TRBJ1-4; D is possibly TRBD1 (6 bases). This CDR3 is 17 amino acids long. Germline lookup yields CDR1 MGHDK and CDR2 SYGVNS. The V end was cut by 6 bases, the J end by 5 bases, with 22 bases between. The CDR3 here is CASSSGGATGRNEKLFF. The DNA for the CDR3 is TGTGCCAGCAGCTCCGGGGGAGCGACAGGCCGGAATGAAAAACTGTTTTTT.

The genes are TRBV25-1 and TRBJ1-1; D perhaps matches TRBD1 (5 bases). The CDR3 has 13 residues. V lost 6 bases, J lost 5 bases, and 13 bases lay in between. Germline CDR1 reads MGHDK; CDR2 reads SYGVNS. In nucleotides, the CDR3 is TGTGCCAGCAGCCTCGAGGGGTGGACTGAAGCTTTCTTT. Translated, it gives CASSLEGWTEAFF. Variable domain in full (rest from reference TRBV25-1 and TRBJ1-1): EADIYQTPRYLVIGTGKKITLECSQTMGHDKMYWYQQDPGMELHLIHYSYGVNSTEKGDLSSESTVSRIRTEHFPLTLESARPSHTSQYLCASSLEGWTEAFFGQGTRLTVV.

This clonotype came up a few times. V gene TRBV5-1 combines with J gene TRBJ2-6; D is perhaps TRBD1 (6 bases). V was cut by 0 bases and J by 0 bases, with 13 bases left in between. The CDR3 is 18 residues long. Germline V gene data show CDR1 as SGHRS and CDR2 as YFSETQ. CDR3 region: CASSLGGTSSSGANVLTF. DNA of the CDR3: TGCGCCAGCAGCTTGGGAGGGACATCTAGCTCTGGGGCCAACGTCCTGACTTTC. The whole variable domain, filled in from reference TRBV5-1 and TRBJ2-6, reads KAGVTQTPRYLIKTRGQQVTLSCSPISGHRSVSWYQQTPGQGLQFLFEYFSETQRNKGNFPGRFSGRQFSNSRSEMNVSTLELGDSALYLCASSLGGTSSSGANVLTFGAGSRLTVL.

This clonotype was recorded a few times. The chain carries TRBV20-1 and TRBJ2-5; D assignment may be TRBD1 or TRBD2 (5 bases each). The DNA end favors TRBJ2-1, so the J call may be wrong. The CDR3 loop spans 16 amino acids. Germline V gene lookup returns CDR1 DFQATT and CDR2 SNEGSKA (reference sequence). This CDR3 reads CSARERRGFSSDEQFF. The CDR3 region has the DNA TGCAGTGCTAGAGAGAGACGGGGCTTCAGCTCGGATGAGCAGTTCTTC.

In its sample, this clonotype was seen a few times. The genes are TRBV29-1 and TRBJ2-1; D unclear. V dropped 4 bases and J dropped 0 bases, with 13 bases sitting between them. CDR3 length: 15 amino acids. Per germline, CDR1 SQVTM and CDR2 ANQGSEA. The CDR3 DNA follows: TGCAGCGTTGTTGGAATAGCTCTCTCCTACAATGAGCAGTTCTTC. Amino acid sequence: CSVVGIALSYNEQFF.

This clonotype showed up just a few times. V usage is TRBV4-2 and J usage is TRBJ1-4; D gene unclear. Trimming removed 0 bases at V and 7 bases at J, with 6 bases between. The CDR3 spans 13 residues. Germline CDR1 and CDR2: LGHNA and YNFKEQ. CDR3 nucleotides: TGTGCCAGCAGCCAAGAAGCCGCTGAAAAACTGTTTTTT. It is translated as CASSQEAAEKLFF.

This clonotype was seen only a few times. The chain recombines TRBV15 with TRBJ2-2; 10 bases are shared with TRBD1. Per the germline V gene, CDR1 is LNHNV and CDR2 is YYDKDF (reference sequence). This CDR3 is 15 amino acids long. V trimming: 3 bases; J trimming: 4 bases; junction bases outside the gene matches: 2. This CDR3 reads CATSRGTGATGELFF. CDR3 in DNA: TGTGCCACCAGCAGGGGGACAGGGGCCACCGGGGAGCTGTTTTTT.

This clonotype was counted a few times. This chain links TRBV7-2 with TRBJ2-1, with a weak D call TRBD2 (5 bases). Germline V gene lookup returns CDR1 SGHTA and CDR2 FQGNSA. The CDR3 is made up of 15 amino acids. V dropped 2 bases and J dropped 3 bases, with 11 bases sitting between them. This chain's CDR3 is CASSLSGSGYNEQFF. The CDR3 nucleotides read TGTGCCAGCAGCTTATCGGGATCTGGCTACAATGAGCAGTTCTTC.

V is TRBV29-1 and J is TRBJ2-7; D uncertain. The ends were cut back, 0 bases at V and 6 bases at J, with 6 bases in the middle. Germline V lookup: CDR1 SQVTM, CDR2 ANQGSEA. The CDR3 has 11 amino acids. CDR3 residues: CSVEDGSEQYF. Written as DNA, the CDR3 is TGCAGCGTTGAAGATGGATCCGAGCAGTACTTC.

This chain joins TRBV4-1 and TRBJ2-5, with D tentatively TRBD1 or TRBD2 (5 bases each). The DNA matches TRBJ2-7 better at its end, which makes the J call doubtful. Germline CDR1 and CDR2: MGHRA and YSYEKL. The CDR3 is made up of 14 amino acids. CDR3 region: CASSHPGAGYEQYF. Here the CDR3 DNA reads TGCGCCAGCAGCCATCCCGGGGCTGGGTACGAGCAGTACTTC.

The chain combines TRBV7-9 with TRBJ1-1; 7 nucleotides agree with TRBD1. This CDR3 is built from 17 residues. Looked up from germline, CDR1 is SEHNR and CDR2 is FQNEAQ (reference sequence). Losses at the gene ends were 1 base for V and 5 bases for J; bases not matched to a gene: 13. CDR3 residues: CASSLDTGAIVGTEAFF. In DNA, the CDR3 is TGTGCCAGCAGCTTAGACACAGGGGCAATTGTGGGGACTGAAGCTTTCTTT.

There are a few counts of this clonotype. The genes are TRBV6-2 or TRBV6-3 and TRBJ1-4; possible D gene TRBD1, 5 bases. The V gene lost 4 bases and the J gene lost 10 bases, with 19 bases spanning the gap. Looked up from germline, CDR1 is MNHEY and CDR2 is SVGEGT. This CDR3 is built from 15 residues. The CDR3 spells CASSSSGTARGKLFF. The CDR3 DNA reads TGTGCCAGCAGTTCCTCTGGGACGGCGCGGGGAAAACTGTTTTTT.

The J gene is TRBJ1-1, the V gene TRBV29-1; D gene ambiguous. The CDR3 consists of 11 residues. Trimming removed 3 bases at V and 3 bases at J, with 5 bases between. Germline CDR1 reads SQVTM; CDR2 reads ANQGSEA. The CDR3 loop is CSVDNYTEAFF. The CDR3 bases are TGCAGCGTTGACAATTACACTGAAGCTTTCTTT.

The V gene is TRBV5-5, the J gene TRBJ1-5; D call uncertain. Per germline, CDR1 SGHKS and CDR2 YYEKEE (reference sequence). Trimming took 3 bases from V and 3 from J, leaving 13 bases between them. The CDR3 extends over 15 amino acids. CDR3 in amino acids: CASSWWTDPNQPQHF. The CDR3 DNA reads as TGTGCCAGCAGCTGGTGGACGGATCCCAATCAGCCCCAGCATTTT.

V usage is TRBV4-1 and J usage is TRBJ2-5; unclear D gene. Gene TRBJ2-7 matches the end of the DNA better, so the J call may be wrong. The germline gives CDR1 MGHRA, CDR2 YSYEKL. The CDR3 loop spans 15 amino acids. CDR3 coding DNA: TGCGCCAGCAGCCAAATTGAGACTGTGTCCTACGAGCAGTACTTC. It encodes CASSQIETVSYEQYF.

CDR3 bases: TGTGCCAGCAGCCGCGGACTAGCGGGGGGGCCAGGCGCAGATACGCAGTATTTT. This encodes CASSRGLAGGPGADTQYF. V and J are TRBV28 and TRBJ2-3, with 15 bases matching TRBD2. V lost 6 bases and J lost 4; bases outside the gene matches: 11. The CDR3 loop spans 18 amino acids. Germline CDR1 reads MDHEN; CDR2 reads SYDVKM.

J is TRBJ2-3 and V is TRBV7-9; D unresolved. The CDR3 has 12 amino acids. Per the germline V gene, CDR1 is SEHNR and CDR2 is FQNEAQ (reference sequence). Trimming shortened V by 2 bases and J by 5 bases, and 5 bases separated the two germline ends. CDR3 sequence: CASSLSIDTQYF. The CDR3 nucleotides are TGTGCCAGCAGCTTATCTATAGATACGCAGTATTTT.

The chain links TRBV7-9 to TRBJ2-7; tentative D call: TRBD2 (5 bases). V was trimmed by 5 bases and J by 6 bases, leaving 14 bases between them. Looked up from germline, CDR1 is SEHNR and CDR2 is FQNEAQ (reference sequence). CDR3 length: 13 residues. The CDR3 protein is CASSTTSRGEQYF. The CDR3 DNA reads as TGTGCCAGCAGCACCACTTCTCGGGGCGAGCAGTACTTC.

The chain recombines TRBV16 with TRBJ2-4; 10 nucleotides match TRBD1. J gave up 6 bases and V 5 bases, and 13 bases lay outside the gene matches. There are 17 residues in the CDR3. Germline loops: CDR1 KGHSY, CDR2 FQNENV. CDR3 DNA sequence: TGTGCCAGCAGCATAAATCCGGGACAGGGGAGGAGAAACATTCAGTACTTC. Encoded protein: CASSINPGQGRRNIQYF.

This clonotype was counted between two and nine times. CDR3: CASSPRREYQETQYF. DNA of the CDR3: TGTGCCAGCTCACCGCGCAGGGAATACCAAGAGACCCAGTACTTC. The chain recombines TRBV18 with TRBJ2-5; D perhaps matches TRBD1 (5 bases). Trimming left V 3 bases short and J 0 bases short, with 11 bases between. This CDR3 region has 15 residues. Germline assignment: CDR1 KGHSH and CDR2 LQKENI.

The genes are TRBV5-1 and TRBJ2-5; the D gene is possibly TRBD2 (5 bases). The DNA end is a closer match to TRBJ2-7, so the J assignment may be wrong. The germline gives CDR1 SGHRS, CDR2 YFSETQ. This CDR3 comprises 14 residues. The DNA of the CDR3 is TGCGCCAGCAGCCCTGATTTGGGCGCGGGCGAGCAGTACTTC. Its protein is CASSPDLGAGEQYF.